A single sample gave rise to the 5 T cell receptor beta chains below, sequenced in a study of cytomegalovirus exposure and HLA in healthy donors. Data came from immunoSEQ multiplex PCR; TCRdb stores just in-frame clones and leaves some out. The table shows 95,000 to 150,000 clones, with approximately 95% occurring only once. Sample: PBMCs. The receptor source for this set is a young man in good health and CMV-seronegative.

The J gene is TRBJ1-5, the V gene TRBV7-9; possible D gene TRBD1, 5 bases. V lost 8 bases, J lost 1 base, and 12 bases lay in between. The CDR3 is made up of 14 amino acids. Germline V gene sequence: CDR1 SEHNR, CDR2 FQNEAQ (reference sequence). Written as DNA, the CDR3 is TGTGCCAGCGGAGGGCCAGGGAGCAATCAGCCCCAGCATTTT. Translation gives CASGGPGSNQPQHF.

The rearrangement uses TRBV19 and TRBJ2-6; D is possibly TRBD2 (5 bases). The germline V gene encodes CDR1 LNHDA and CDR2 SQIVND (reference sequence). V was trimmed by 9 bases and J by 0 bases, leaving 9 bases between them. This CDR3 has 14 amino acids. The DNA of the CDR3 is TGTGCCAGCTTAGAGGGCTCTGGGGCCAACGTCCTGACTTTC. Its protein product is CASLEGSGANVLTF.

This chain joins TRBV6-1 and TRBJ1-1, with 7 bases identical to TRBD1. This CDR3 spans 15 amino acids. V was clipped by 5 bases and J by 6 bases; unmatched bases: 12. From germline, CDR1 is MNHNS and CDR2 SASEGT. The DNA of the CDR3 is TGTGCCAGCAGTTCCCAACCGGGACAGCTACCTGAAGCTTTCTTT. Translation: CASSSQPGQLPEAFF.

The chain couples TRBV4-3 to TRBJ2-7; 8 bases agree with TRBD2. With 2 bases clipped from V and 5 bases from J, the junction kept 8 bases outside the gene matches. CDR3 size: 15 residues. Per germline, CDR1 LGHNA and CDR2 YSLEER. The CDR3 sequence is CASSQRALAGDEQYF. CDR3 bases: TGCGCCAGCAGCCAAAGGGCCCTAGCGGGTGACGAGCAGTACTTC.

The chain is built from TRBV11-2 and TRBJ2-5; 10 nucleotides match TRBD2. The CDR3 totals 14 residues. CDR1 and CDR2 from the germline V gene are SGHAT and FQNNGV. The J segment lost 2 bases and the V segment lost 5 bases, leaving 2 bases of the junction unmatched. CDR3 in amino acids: CASSISGRQETQYF. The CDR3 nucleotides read TGTGCCAGCAGCATTAGCGGGAGGCAAGAGACCCAGTACTTC. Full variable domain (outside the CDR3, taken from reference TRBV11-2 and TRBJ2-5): EAGVAQSPRYKIIEKRQSVAFWCNPISGHATLYWYQQILGQGPKLLIQFQNNGVVDDSQLPKDRFSAERLKGVDSTLKIQPAKLEDSAVYLCASSISGRQETQYFGPGTRLLVL.